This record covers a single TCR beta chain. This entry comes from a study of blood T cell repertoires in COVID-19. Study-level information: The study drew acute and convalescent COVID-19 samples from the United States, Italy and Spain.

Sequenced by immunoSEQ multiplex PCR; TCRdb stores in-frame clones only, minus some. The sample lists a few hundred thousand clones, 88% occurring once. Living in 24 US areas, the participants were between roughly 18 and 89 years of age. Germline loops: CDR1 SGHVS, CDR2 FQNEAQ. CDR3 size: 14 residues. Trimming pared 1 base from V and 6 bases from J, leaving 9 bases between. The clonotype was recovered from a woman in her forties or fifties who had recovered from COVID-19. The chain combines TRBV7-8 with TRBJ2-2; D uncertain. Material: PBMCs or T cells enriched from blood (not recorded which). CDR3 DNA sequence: TGTGCCAGCAGCTTAGTTTTCCCAGCCGGGGAGCTGTTTTTT. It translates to CASSLVFPAGELFF.